These T cell receptor beta chains were read from a single sample in a study of blood T cell repertoires in COVID-19. TCRdb keeps only in-frame clones here, not all; method: immunoSEQ multiplex PCR. The top ten clones hold approximately 0.84% of a sample with around 270,000 clones, 85% to 90% of them seen once. Input material: peripheral blood. Every receptor here comes from a man aged 30 to 39 with acute or convalescent COVID-19. Both conserved end residues are part of each CDR3. A D gene is named only where the DNA matches it firmly. Size is omitted from some rows. Given values are once, few, many or a class for expanded clones.

J: TRBJ1-4
V: TRBV3-1/TRBV3-2
D: TRBD1
size: .
DNA: TGTGCCAGCAGCCACGCTCCCGGGACAGGGAAAAAACTGTTTTTT
CDR3: CASSHAPGTGKKLFF

J: TRBJ1-5
V: TRBV20-1
D: TRBD1
size: .
DNA: TGCAGTGCTAGTCAGGACAGGGGTAATCAGCCCCAGCATTTT
CDR3: CSASQDRGNQPQHF

J: TRBJ2-7
V: TRBV6-5
D: TRBD1
size: .
DNA: TGTGCCAGCAGCGACCCGGGACAGGGTTCGTACGAGCAGTACTTC
CDR3: CASSDPGQGSYEQYF

J: TRBJ2-1
V: TRBV4-1
D: .
size: once
DNA: TGCGCCAGCAGCCAAGTCGGCCCGACGGGTGAGCAGTTCTTC
CDR3: CASSQVGPTGEQFF

J: TRBJ1-5
V: TRBV30
D: TRBD1
size: .
DNA: TGTGCCTGGAAGCGACAGGGTTTGAGCAATCAGCCCCAGCATTTT
CDR3: CAWKRQGLSNQPQHF

J: TRBJ1-6
V: TRBV10-2
D: .
size: .
DNA: TGCGCCAGCAGTGATAGACAGTATAATTCACCCCTCCACTTT
CDR3: CASSDRQYNSPLHF

J: TRBJ1-1
V: TRBV2
D: TRBD1
size: once
DNA: TGTGCCAGCAGTTTGGGACAGAGGAACACTGAAGCTTTCTTT
CDR3: CASSLGQRNTEAFF

J: TRBJ1-1
V: TRBV7-8
D: TRBD1
size: .
DNA: TGTGCCAGCAGCTTTAGGGGGACAGGGGTGAACACTGAAGCTTTCTTT
CDR3: CASSFRGTGVNTEAFF

J: TRBJ2-2
V: TRBV9
D: .
size: .
DNA: TGTGCCAGCAGCGTAGTTTCTCTATCCCATAACACCGGGGAGCTGTTTTTT
CDR3: CASSVVSLSHNTGELFF

J: TRBJ1-1
V: TRBV29-1
D: .
size: .
DNA: TGCAGCGTGAGAGAGGGGAACACTGAAGCTTTCTTT
CDR3: CSVREGNTEAFF

J: TRBJ2-7
V: TRBV20-1
D: .
size: .
DNA: TGCAGGGGAGCTGGGGACGAGCAGTACTTC
CDR3: CRGAGDEQYF

J: TRBJ1-6
V: TRBV7-9
D: .
size: .
DNA: TGTGCCAGCAGCCCCCCGGGAAATTCACCCCTCCACTTT
CDR3: CASSPPGNSPLHF

J: TRBJ2-2
V: TRBV7-6
D: .
size: once
DNA: TGTGCCAGCAGCTTAGGTCCGAACTCGAACACCGGGGAGCTGTTTTTT
CDR3: CASSLGPNSNTGELFF

J: TRBJ1-5
V: TRBV28
D: TRBD1
size: .
DNA: TGTGCCAGCAGTTTACGTAGAAACCGGGACAGGGTGTGGGATAGTTATCAGCCCCAGCATTTT
CDR3: CASSLRRNRDRVWDSYQPQHF

J: TRBJ1-4
V: TRBV12-5
D: .
size: .
DNA: TGTGCTAGTGGTTTGCCTGACAGGCAGGTGGGTACTAATGAAAAACTGTTTTTT
CDR3: CASGLPDRQVGTNEKLFF

J: TRBJ1-4
V: TRBV2
D: TRBD1
size: once
DNA: TGTGCCAGCAGGGCACTAACGACAGGGGGACATGAAAAACTGTTTTTT
CDR3: CASRALTTGGHEKLFF

J: TRBJ2-1
V: TRBV6-1
D: TRBD2
size: .
DNA: TGTGCCAGCAGTGAGGCGGGGGGATTTAATGAGCAGTTCTTC
CDR3: CASSEAGGFNEQFF

J: TRBJ1-4
V: TRBV27
D: TRBD1
size: .
DNA: TGTGCCAGCAGCTTAGGTACAGGGGGTCGGGTAGATGAAAAACTGTTTTTT
CDR3: CASSLGTGGRVDEKLFF

J: TRBJ1-1
V: TRBV4-1
D: TRBD1
size: .
DNA: TGCGCCAGCAGCCAAATGGGACAGGGAAACACTGAAGCTTTCTTT
CDR3: CASSQMGQGNTEAFF

J: TRBJ2-5
V: TRBV30
D: .
size: once
DNA: TGTGCCTGGAGTCCATCCACGACTACTTTATCGGAGACCCAGTACTTC
CDR3: CAWSPSTTTLSETQYF

J: TRBJ2-7
V: TRBV7-9
D: .
size: .
DNA: TGTGCCAGCAGCCCACAGACGTACTCCTACGAGCAGTACTTC
CDR3: CASSPQTYSYEQYF

J: TRBJ1-3
V: TRBV3-1/TRBV3-2
D: .
size: .
DNA: TGTGCCAGCAGCCAAGACAGACATACTGGAAACACCATATATTTT
CDR3: CASSQDRHTGNTIYF

J: TRBJ2-1
V: TRBV11-3
D: TRBD2
size: .
DNA: TGTGCCAGCAGCCTAAACTCTAGGGCTAGCGGGAGCAATGAGCAGTTCTTC
CDR3: CASSLNSRASGSNEQFF

J: TRBJ2-1
V: TRBV28
D: TRBD2
size: .
DNA: TGTGCCAGCAGTCTATATAGCGGGGGGGCCGGGTATGAGCAGTTCTTC
CDR3: CASSLYSGGAGYEQFF

J: TRBJ1-2
V: TRBV5-1
D: .
size: .
DNA: TGCGCCAGCAGCCATGGGGCTGGGGGCTACACCTTC
CDR3: CASSHGAGGYTF

J: TRBJ1-3
V: TRBV12-3/TRBV12-4
D: .
size: once
DNA: TGTGCCTGGGCAGCCAACTCTGGAAACACCATATATTTT
CDR3: CAWAANSGNTIYF

J: TRBJ2-3
V: TRBV18
D: .
size: .
DNA: TGTGCCAGCTCACCACCGAGCCTACCTGATACGCAGTATTTT
CDR3: CASSPPSLPDTQYF

J: TRBJ2-7
V: TRBV7-4
D: TRBD2
size: .
DNA: TGTGCCAGCAGCTACTTAGCGGGCGCACCCACCTACGAGCAGTACTTC
CDR3: CASSYLAGAPTYEQYF

J: TRBJ2-1
V: TRBV19
D: TRBD1
size: .
DNA: TGTGCCAGTAGTACCCGGGACAGGGCGTTCGGTGAGCAGTTCTTC
CDR3: CASSTRDRAFGEQFF

J: TRBJ2-7
V: TRBV11-1
D: .
size: .
DNA: TGTGCCAGCAGCCCAGGGTTCTACGAGCAGTACTTC
CDR3: CASSPGFYEQYF

J: TRBJ1-2
V: TRBV29-1
D: .
size: .
DNA: TGCAGCGTCACGGACATCTATGGCTACACCTTC
CDR3: CSVTDIYGYTF

J: TRBJ2-2
V: TRBV11-2
D: .
size: .
DNA: TGTGCCAGCAGCTTAGGTTACCGGGACACCGGGGAGCTGTTTTTT
CDR3: CASSLGYRDTGELFF

J: TRBJ2-2
V: TRBV7-2
D: TRBD1
size: .
DNA: TGTGCCAGCAGCTTAGCGTGGACAGGGGGCGGAAGGGAGCTGTTTTTT
CDR3: CASSLAWTGGGRELFF

J: TRBJ2-1
V: TRBV5-1
D: .
size: .
DNA: TGCGCCAGCAGGTATACCGTAGGGACACCCTCCTACAATGAGCAGTTCTTC
CDR3: CASRYTVGTPSYNEQFF

J: TRBJ2-7
V: TRBV6-1
D: TRBD1
size: .
DNA: TGTGCCAGCAGTGACGGACAGGGGGTCGAGCAGTACTTC
CDR3: CASSDGQGVEQYF